This is a list of T cell receptor beta chains from one sample in a study of Ad26.COV2.S vaccination and SARS-CoV-2 variants. The method was immunoSEQ multiplex PCR; TCRdb's version includes in-frame clones alone and lacks a portion of them. Among hundreds of thousands of clones, 89% were seen once, and the ten largest hold approximately 1.5%. This sample comprised peripheral blood, obtained in a trial of Ad26.COV2.S vaccine versus placebo. The source is a person between 18 and 60 years old who received the Ad26.COV2.S COVID-19 vaccine or a placebo. CDR3s include the opening cysteine and the closing phenylalanine or tryptophan. Fields, in order: V gene, D gene, clone size, J gene, CDR3 DNA, CDR3 protein. D genes are given only for firm matches. Size is omitted from some rows. Given values are once, few, many or a class for expanded clones.

TRBV7-9	TRBD1	NA	TRBJ2-5	TGTGCCAGCAGCCCGGACAGGGGGCTAGAGACCCAGTACTTC	CASSPDRGLETQYF
TRBV14	NA	NA	TRBJ1-1	TGTGCCAGCAGCCAAGATCGGGGTTCGTACACTGAAGCTTTCTTT	CASSQDRGSYTEAFF
TRBV7-8	NA	NA	TRBJ1-6	TGTGCCAGCAGCTCTGCCAGGAGCGGTTCACCCCTCCACTTT	CASSSARSGSPLHF
TRBV29-1	TRBD1	few	TRBJ2-4	TGCAGCGTAGTGGACAGGGGACGGGCATCAAAAAACATTCAGTACTTC	CSVVDRGRASKNIQYF
TRBV15	TRBD2	many	TRBJ2-7	TGTGCCACCAGCAGAGTAGCGGGGCCCTCGGGGGCCTACGAGCAGTACTTC	CATSRVAGPSGAYEQYF
TRBV7-3	NA	once	TRBJ1-6	TGTGCCAGCAGCCTTGGTTCCTTTGGCCGGAATAATTCACCCCTCCACTTT	CASSLGSFGRNNSPLHF
TRBV12-3/TRBV12-4	NA	NA	TRBJ1-2	TGTGCCAGCAGTTTAAGTCTCTATGGCTACACCTTC	CASSLSLYGYTF
TRBV11-2	NA	NA	TRBJ2-1	TGTGCCAGCAGCCAAGCCCAATCGGGCTACAATGAGCAGTTCTTC	CASSQAQSGYNEQFF
TRBV2	TRBD1	NA	TRBJ2-2	TGTGCCAGCAGGGCCGGGACAGGGTATACCGGGGAGCTGTTTTTT	CASRAGTGYTGELFF
TRBV7-9	NA	NA	TRBJ2-3	TGTGCCAGCAGCTTAAGAACAGATACGCAGTATTTT	CASSLRTDTQYF
TRBV19	NA	NA	TRBJ1-4	TGTGCCAGTAGTATCCGTCCCCGCGGTGAAAAACTGTTTTTT	CASSIRPRGEKLFF
TRBV2	NA	NA	TRBJ2-3	TGTGCCAGCAAGAGTAGCGAGGGGGGGGTTACGCAGTATTTT	CASKSSEGGVTQYF
TRBV4-1	NA	NA	TRBJ1-5	TGCGCCAGCAGCCAAGGGGGGACCAGGAACAATCAGCCCCAGCATTTT	CASSQGGTRNNQPQHF
TRBV30	TRBD2	NA	TRBJ2-7	TGTGCCTGGAGAACTAGCGGGATAGGGGGCGAGCAGTACTTC	CAWRTSGIGGEQYF
TRBV2	NA	NA	TRBJ1-1	TGTGCCAGCAAGAAGGACATTAACACTGAAGCTTTCTTT	CASKKDINTEAFF
TRBV10-3	TRBD1	NA	TRBJ1-2	TGTGCCATCAGTGACCCGGGGAGGGGTCAGGGGGCGATTAGATACACCTTC	CAISDPGRGQGAIRYTF
TRBV12-3/TRBV12-4	NA	NA	TRBJ2-5	TGTGCCAGCAGTTCGAGCGAAGAGACCCAGTACTTC	CASSSSEETQYF
TRBV5-4	TRBD2	NA	TRBJ2-1	TGTGCCAGCAGCGGGACTAGCGGGGCCTACAATGAGCAGTTCTTC	CASSGTSGAYNEQFF
TRBV7-3	TRBD2	NA	TRBJ2-3	TGTGCCAGCAGCCTAGCACGGGGGGGCACAGATACGCAGTATTTT	CASSLARGGTDTQYF
TRBV19	TRBD1	NA	TRBJ2-3	TGTGCCAGTAGTATAGATTCCGGGACAGGGCCTCTCACAGATACGCAGTATTTT	CASSIDSGTGPLTDTQYF
TRBV19	TRBD2	NA	TRBJ2-5	TGTGCCAGTAGTGGGGCGACTAGCGGGGGGACGGAGACCCAGTACTTC	CASSGATSGGTETQYF
TRBV10-2	NA	NA	TRBJ2-3	TGCGCCAGCAGTGAAACAGATACGCAGTATTTT	CASSETDTQYF
TRBV11-1	NA	NA	TRBJ2-5	TGTGCCAGCAGCTTAGTTTCTAGCCTTGAGACCCAGTACTTC	CASSLVSSLETQYF
TRBV18	TRBD1	NA	TRBJ2-1	TGTGCCAGCTCACCACCGGGACAGGGGTTCAACAATGAGCAGTTCTTC	CASSPPGQGFNNEQFF
TRBV2	TRBD1	NA	TRBJ1-2	TGTGCCAGCAGTGAATACGGCAGGGGGCACCTTAGCGATGGCTACACCTTC	CASSEYGRGHLSDGYTF
TRBV9	NA	NA	TRBJ1-6	TGTGCCAGCACAAGGGACGAGGCTTCACCCCTCCACTTT	CASTRDEASPLHF
TRBV19	TRBD2	NA	TRBJ2-7	TGTGCCAGTAGTCTCCAGCATGGGGGGGAAGGGGATTACGAGCAGTACTTC	CASSLQHGGEGDYEQYF
TRBV30	TRBD2	NA	TRBJ2-2	TGTGCCTGGAGTGAACGGGGGGCCGGGGAGCTGTTTTTT	CAWSERGAGELFF
TRBV7-2	NA	NA	TRBJ2-7	TGTGCCAGCAGCTTAACCCCCTTAGAGCAGTACTTC	CASSLTPLEQYF
TRBV4-3	TRBD2	NA	TRBJ2-1	TGCGCCAGCAGCCCTAGGACTAGCGGGGGGAGGGATGAGCAGTTCTTC	CASSPRTSGGRDEQFF
TRBV5-5	TRBD1	NA	TRBJ2-7	TGTGCCAGCAGCTTGGGGGTTTCCGGACAGGGCCCCCTCAACGAGCAGTACTTC	CASSLGVSGQGPLNEQYF
TRBV15	NA	NA	TRBJ2-1	TGTGCCACCAGCCGGGACCCGGCGTACAATGAGCAGTTCTTC	CATSRDPAYNEQFF
TRBV29-1	NA	NA	TRBJ2-3	TGCAGCGTGGGGCCCGGGGATACGCAGTATTTT	CSVGPGDTQYF
TRBV24-1	NA	few	TRBJ2-2	TGTGCCACCAAGGGGATCACCGGGGAGCTGTTTTTT	CATKGITGELFF
TRBV13	NA	NA	TRBJ2-3	TGTGCCAGCAGCTTACAGTTAGCCCCAGATACGCAGTATTTT	CASSLQLAPDTQYF
TRBV19	TRBD1	NA	TRBJ2-7	TGTGCCAGCCGGGACAGGGGTACCTACGAGCAGTACTTC	CASRDRGTYEQYF
TRBV3-1/TRBV3-2	NA	once	TRBJ2-1	TGTGCCAGCAGCCAAGATGTGGCGGGACCTTACAATGAGCAGTTCTTC	CASSQDVAGPYNEQFF
TRBV7-6	NA	NA	TRBJ2-1	TGTGCCAGCAGCTTGACTACTTCGCAACCAAATGAGCAGTTCTTC	CASSLTTSQPNEQFF
TRBV18	NA	NA	TRBJ1-5	TGTGCCAGCTCACCAAGGCAGAACAATCAGCCCCAGCATTTT	CASSPRQNNQPQHF
TRBV7-9	NA	NA	TRBJ2-7	TGTGCCAGCAGCTTAGTGGCCAGCTACGAGCAGTACTTC	CASSLVASYEQYF
TRBV5-1	TRBD2	NA	TRBJ2-7	TGCGCCTCCACTGGGACTAGCGGGTCCTACGAGCAGTACTTC	CASTGTSGSYEQYF